This T cell receptor beta chain was captured by sequencing in a study of spatial heterogeneity in lung cancer. At least ten counts were recorded for this clonotype. What it binds is not known. General observations from the study: Tumor T cell coverage was estimated at around 7% for alpha and roughly 14% for beta chains. One measure, the expanded intratumoral alpha and beta TCR count, tracked tumor mutation counts.

All TCR cDNA molecules were individually tagged with a unique molecular identifier. Each CDR3 protein gets one entry after TCRdb re-called the 5' RACE reads with MiXCR. Among about 24,000 distinct CDR3 sequences, roughly 8.6% were seen once, and the ten largest hold about 8%. V was cut by 2 bases and J by 0 bases, with 14 bases left in between. CDR3 size: 17 residues. From germline, CDR1 is MNHNS and CDR2 SASEGT. Time point indicated: sample taken at primary tumor resection. Whole RNA obtained from tumor, nontumor lung or frozen PBMC underwent sequencing without sorting. The material sequenced was lung tumor tissue, taken at surgery. This clonotype originated in a male donor with early-stage non-small cell lung cancer. V and J are TRBV6-1 and TRBJ1-3, with D perhaps TRBD1 (5 bases). The CDR3 DNA reads as TGTGCCAGCAGTGAAAGGGGTTTTGGGAGCTCTGGAAACACCATATATTTT. Protein sequence: CASSERGFGSSGNTIYF.